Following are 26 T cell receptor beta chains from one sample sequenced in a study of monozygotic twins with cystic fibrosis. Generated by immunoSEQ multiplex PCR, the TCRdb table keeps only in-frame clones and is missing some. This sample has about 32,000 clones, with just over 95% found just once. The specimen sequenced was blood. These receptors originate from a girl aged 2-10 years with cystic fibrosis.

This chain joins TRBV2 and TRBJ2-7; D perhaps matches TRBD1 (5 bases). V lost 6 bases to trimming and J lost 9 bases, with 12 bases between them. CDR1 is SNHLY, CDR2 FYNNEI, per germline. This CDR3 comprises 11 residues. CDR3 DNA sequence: TGTGCCAGCAGCCCACAGGTCCCGCAGTACTTC. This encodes CASSPQVPQYF.

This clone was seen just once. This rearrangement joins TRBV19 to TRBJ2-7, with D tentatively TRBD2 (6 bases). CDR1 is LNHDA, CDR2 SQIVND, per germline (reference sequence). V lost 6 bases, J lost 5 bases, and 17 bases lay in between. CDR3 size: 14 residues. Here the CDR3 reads CASSTEGLMNEQYF. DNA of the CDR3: TGTGCCAGTAGCACGGAGGGCCTAATGAACGAGCAGTACTTC. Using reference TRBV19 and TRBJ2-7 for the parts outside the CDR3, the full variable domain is DGGITQSPKYLFRKEGQNVTLSCEQNLNHDAMYWYRQDPGQGLRLIYYSQIVNDFQKGDIAEGYSVSREKKESFPLTVTSAQKNPTAFYLCASSTEGLMNEQYFGPGTRLTVT.

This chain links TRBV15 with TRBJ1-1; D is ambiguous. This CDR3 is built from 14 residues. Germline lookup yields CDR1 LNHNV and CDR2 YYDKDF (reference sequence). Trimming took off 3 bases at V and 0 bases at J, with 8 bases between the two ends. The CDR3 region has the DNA TGTGCCACCAGCAGGACAAAGATGAACACTGAAGCTTTCTTT. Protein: CATSRTKMNTEAFF.

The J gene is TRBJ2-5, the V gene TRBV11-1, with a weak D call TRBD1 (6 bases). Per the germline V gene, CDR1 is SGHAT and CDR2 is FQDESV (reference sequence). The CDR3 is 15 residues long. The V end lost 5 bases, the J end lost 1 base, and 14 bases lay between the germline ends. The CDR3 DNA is TGTGCCAGCAGCCAGGACAGACTCTCCCAAGAGACCCAGTACTTC. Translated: CASSQDRLSQETQYF.

The CDR3 is CASSVGTGNTEAFF. In DNA, the CDR3 is TGTGCCAGCAGCGTCGGGACAGGGAACACTGAAGCTTTCTTT. The chain recombines TRBV9 with TRBJ1-1, with TRBD1 identical over 8 bases. The CDR3 is made up of 14 amino acids. The junction had 1 base not matched to a gene; V was cut back by 2 bases and J by 1 base. Germline V gene lookup returns CDR1 SGDLS and CDR2 YYNGEE.

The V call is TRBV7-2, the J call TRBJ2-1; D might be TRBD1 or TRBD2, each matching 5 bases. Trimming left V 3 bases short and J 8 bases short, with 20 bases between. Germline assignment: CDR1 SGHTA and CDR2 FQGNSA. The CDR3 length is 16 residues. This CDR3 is CASSFFTGTRSYEQFF. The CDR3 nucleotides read TGTGCCAGCAGCTTTTTTACCGGGACCCGCTCTTATGAGCAGTTCTTC.

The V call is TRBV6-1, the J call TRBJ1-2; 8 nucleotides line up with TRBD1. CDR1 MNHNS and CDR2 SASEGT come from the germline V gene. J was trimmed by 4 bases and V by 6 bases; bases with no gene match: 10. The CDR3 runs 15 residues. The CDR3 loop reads CASRDTGGFGYGYTF. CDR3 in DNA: TGTGCCAGCAGAGATACAGGGGGATTTGGCTATGGCTACACCTTC.

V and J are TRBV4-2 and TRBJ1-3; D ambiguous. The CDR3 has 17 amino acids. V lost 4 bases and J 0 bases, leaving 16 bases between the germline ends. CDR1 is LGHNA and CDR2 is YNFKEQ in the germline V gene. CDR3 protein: CASSRGGHRSSGNTIYF. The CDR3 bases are TGTGCCAGCAGCCGAGGCGGCCACCGAAGCTCTGGAAACACCATATATTTT.

CDR3 nucleotide sequence: TGTGCCAGCAGCCTAACACCCTACCCGGACAGTTACGAGCAGTACTTC. It encodes CASSLTPYPDSYEQYF. V gene TRBV9 combines with J gene TRBJ2-7; D possibly corresponds to TRBD1 (6 bases). Trimming removed 4 bases from V and 4 bases from J, with 21 bases in between. The CDR3 is 16 amino acids. Germline CDR1 is SGDLS and CDR2 is YYNGEE.

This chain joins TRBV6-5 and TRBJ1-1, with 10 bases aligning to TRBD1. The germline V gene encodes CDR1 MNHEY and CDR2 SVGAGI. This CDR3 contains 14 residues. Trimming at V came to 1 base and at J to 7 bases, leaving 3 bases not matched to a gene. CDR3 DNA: TGTGCCAGCAGTTACTTCGGGACAGGGGTTGAAGCTTTCTTT. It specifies CASSYFGTGVEAFF.

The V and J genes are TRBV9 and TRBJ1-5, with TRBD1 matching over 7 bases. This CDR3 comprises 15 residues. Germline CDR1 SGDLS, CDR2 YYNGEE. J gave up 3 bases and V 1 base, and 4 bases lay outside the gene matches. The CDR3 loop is CASSVWDSLNQPQHF. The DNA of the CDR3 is TGTGCCAGCAGCGTATGGGACAGCCTCAATCAGCCCCAGCATTTT.

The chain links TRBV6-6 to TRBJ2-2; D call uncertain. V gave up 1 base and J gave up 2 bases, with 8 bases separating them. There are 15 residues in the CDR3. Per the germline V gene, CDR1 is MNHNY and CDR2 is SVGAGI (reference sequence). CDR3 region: CASSYLVSNTGELFF. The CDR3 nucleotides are TGTGCCAGCAGTTACTTGGTCTCAAACACCGGGGAGCTGTTTTTT.

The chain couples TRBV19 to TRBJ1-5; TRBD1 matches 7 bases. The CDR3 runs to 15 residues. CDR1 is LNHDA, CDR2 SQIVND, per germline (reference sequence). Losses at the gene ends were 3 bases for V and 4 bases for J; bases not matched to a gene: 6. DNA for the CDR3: TGTGCCAGTAGTATTATGACAGGGAAGAATCAGCCCCAGCATTTT. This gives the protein CASSIMTGKNQPQHF.

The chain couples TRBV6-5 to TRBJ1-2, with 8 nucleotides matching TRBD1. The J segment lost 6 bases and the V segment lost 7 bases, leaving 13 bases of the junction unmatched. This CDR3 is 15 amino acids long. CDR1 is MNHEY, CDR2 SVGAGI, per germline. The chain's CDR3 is CASTYHPTGENGYTF. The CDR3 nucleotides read TGTGCCAGCACCTACCACCCGACAGGGGAGAATGGCTACACCTTC.

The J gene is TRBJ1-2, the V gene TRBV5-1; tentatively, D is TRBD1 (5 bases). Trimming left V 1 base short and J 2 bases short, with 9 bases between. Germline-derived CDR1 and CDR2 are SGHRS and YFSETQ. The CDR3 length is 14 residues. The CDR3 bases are TGCGCCAGCAGCTTGTCCCGGGACAACTATGGCTACACCTTC. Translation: CASSLSRDNYGYTF.

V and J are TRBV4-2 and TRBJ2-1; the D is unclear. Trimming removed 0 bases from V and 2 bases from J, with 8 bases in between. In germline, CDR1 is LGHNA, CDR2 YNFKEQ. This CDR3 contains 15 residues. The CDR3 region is CASSQERPTYNEQFF. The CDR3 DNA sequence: TGTGCCAGCAGCCAAGAACGCCCAACCTACAATGAGCAGTTCTTC.

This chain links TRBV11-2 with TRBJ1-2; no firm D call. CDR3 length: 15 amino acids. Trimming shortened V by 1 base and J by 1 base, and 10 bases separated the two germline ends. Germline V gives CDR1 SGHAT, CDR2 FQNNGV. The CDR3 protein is CASSLGRDFNYGYTF. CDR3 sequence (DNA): TGTGCCAGCAGCTTAGGCAGAGACTTTAACTATGGCTACACCTTC.

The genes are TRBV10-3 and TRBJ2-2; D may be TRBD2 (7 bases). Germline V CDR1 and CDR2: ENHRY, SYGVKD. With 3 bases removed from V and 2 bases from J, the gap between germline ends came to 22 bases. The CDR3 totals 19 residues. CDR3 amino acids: CAISDGARGRALNTGELFF. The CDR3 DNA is TGTGCCATCAGTGACGGGGCAAGGGGGAGGGCCTTAAACACCGGGGAGCTGTTTTTT.

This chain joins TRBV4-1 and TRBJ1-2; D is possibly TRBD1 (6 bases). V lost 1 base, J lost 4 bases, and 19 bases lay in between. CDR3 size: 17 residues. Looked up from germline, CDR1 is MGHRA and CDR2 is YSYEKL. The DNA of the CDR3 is TGCGCCAGCAGCCAAGTGTTTGGGGGGGGCGGAAGCTATGGCTACACCTTC. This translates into CASSQVFGGGGSYGYTF.

The CDR3 coding sequence is TGCGCCAGCAACCAGGGCTCTGGGGCCAACGTCCTGACTTTC. The encoded protein is CASNQGSGANVLTF. The J gene is TRBJ2-6, the V gene TRBV5-1; maybe TRBD1 (5 bases). The CDR3 has 14 residues. The germline V gene encodes CDR1 SGHRS and CDR2 YFSETQ. V lost 6 bases and J 0 bases, leaving 7 bases between the germline ends. Based on the CDR3 plus reference TRBV5-1 and TRBJ2-6, the full variable domain is KAGVTQTPRYLIKTRGQQVTLSCSPISGHRSVSWYQQTPGQGLQFLFEYFSETQRNKGNFPGRFSGRQFSNSRSEMNVSTLELGDSALYLCASNQGSGANVLTFGAGSRLTVL.

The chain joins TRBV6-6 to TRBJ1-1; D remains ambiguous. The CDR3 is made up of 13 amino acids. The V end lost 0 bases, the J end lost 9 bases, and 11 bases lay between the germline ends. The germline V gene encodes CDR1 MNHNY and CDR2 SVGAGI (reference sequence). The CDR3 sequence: CASSYSGLTQAFF. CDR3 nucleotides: TGTGCCAGCAGTTACTCTGGGCTTACCCAAGCTTTCTTT.

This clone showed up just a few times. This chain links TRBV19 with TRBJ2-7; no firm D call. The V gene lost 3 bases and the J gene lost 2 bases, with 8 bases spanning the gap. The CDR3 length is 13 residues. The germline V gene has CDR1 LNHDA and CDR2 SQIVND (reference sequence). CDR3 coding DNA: TGTGCCAGTAGTATTGCCGTCGCCTACGAGCAGTACTTC. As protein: CASSIAVAYEQYF.

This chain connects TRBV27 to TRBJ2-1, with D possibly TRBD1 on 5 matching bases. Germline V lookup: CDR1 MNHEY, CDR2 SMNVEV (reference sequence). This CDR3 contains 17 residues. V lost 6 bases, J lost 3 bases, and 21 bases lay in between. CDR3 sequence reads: CASSRMSVGQSYNEQFF. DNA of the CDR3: TGTGCCAGCAGCCGTATGTCTGTGGGGCAAAGCTACAATGAGCAGTTCTTC.

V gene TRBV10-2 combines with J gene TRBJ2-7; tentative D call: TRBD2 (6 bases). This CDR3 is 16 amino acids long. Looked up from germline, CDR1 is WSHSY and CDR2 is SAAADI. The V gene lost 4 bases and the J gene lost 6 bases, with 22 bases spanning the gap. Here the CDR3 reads CASSVLPGDHDLEQYF. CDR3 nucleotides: TGCGCCAGCAGTGTACTCCCGGGAGATCATGATCTCGAGCAGTACTTC.

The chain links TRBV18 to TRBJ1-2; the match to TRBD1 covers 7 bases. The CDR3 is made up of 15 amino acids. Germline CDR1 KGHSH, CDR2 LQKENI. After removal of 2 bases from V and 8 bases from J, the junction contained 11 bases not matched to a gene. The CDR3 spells CASSPIGGGYEGYTF. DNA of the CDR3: TGTGCCAGCTCACCAATCGGAGGGGGCTATGAGGGCTACACCTTC.

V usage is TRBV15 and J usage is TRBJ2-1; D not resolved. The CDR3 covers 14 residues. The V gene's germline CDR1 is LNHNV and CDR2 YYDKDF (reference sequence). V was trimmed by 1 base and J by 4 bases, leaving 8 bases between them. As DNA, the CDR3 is TGTGCCACCAGCAGAGCCGGTTTATACAATGAGCAGTTCTTC. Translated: CATSRAGLYNEQFF.